This T cell receptor (beta chain) was retrieved from a study of PD-1 blockade in classical Hodgkin lymphoma. This clone has just a few counts. The antigen is unknown. This CDR3 has 14 amino acids. V lost 7 bases and J 4 bases, leaving 14 bases between the germline ends. Germline V gives CDR1 SNHLY, CDR2 FYNNEI. Only in-frame clones appear in the TCRdb table, and some are missing; sequencing was by immunoSEQ multiplex PCR. The sample lists approximately 21,000 clones; about 70% were seen once. Time point: cycle 4 day 1 (C4D1), after five to seven weeks of nivolumab. Each patient experienced a relapse that followed autologous stem cell transplantation, and brentuximab vedotin exposure varied. Findings and limits, study-wide: Complete responders showed a baseline diversity that resembled the diversity of newly diagnosed patients.

The clonotype originates from a human donor with classical Hodgkin lymphoma. Sequenced here: peripheral blood mononuclear cells (PBMCs), sampled before the fourth cycle of nivolumab. The chain couples TRBV2 to TRBJ1-3; D possibly corresponds to TRBD1 (5 bases). Here the CDR3 reads CASIPWGSGNTIYF. CDR3 bases: TGTGCCAGCATCCCGTGGGGGTCGGGAAACACCATATATTTT.